The entry below gives a single T cell receptor (beta chain) sequence along with its context. Its antigen is still unknown. This entry belongs to a study of T cells in Graves' hyperthyroidism and ophthalmopathy. Findings and caveats of the study: Most thyroid clonotypes that were expanded above 0.001 also turned up in blood.

Regions amplified from RNA transcripts were the TCR beta CDR3 regions. Carried out on the TCR CDR3, a first-round RT-PCR used the HTBI primer set. TCRdb reprocessed the multiplex PCR reads with MiXCR, giving one entry per CDR3 protein. The data hold about 640,000 distinct CDR3 sequences, with under 25% observed a single time. The germline V gene encodes CDR1 SGHNT and CDR2 YENEEA. The CDR3 has 13 residues. Trimming cost V 5 bases and J 5 bases; bases outside gene matches: 5. Diagnoses rested on clinical symptoms, serum thyroxine and TRAb, thyroid ultrasound and orbital computed tomography. PBMCs were sourced from approximately 9.3 ml fresh peripheral blood.

The TCR originated in a young man with Graves' ophthalmopathy. Material for sequencing was blood. The rearrangement links TRBV11-3 to TRBJ2-5; 7 bases agree with TRBD2. CDR3 residues: CASSRGVGETQYF. The CDR3 DNA follows: TGTGCCAGCAGCCGGGGGGTCGGGGAGACCCAGTACTTC. Full variable domain (remainder filled in from reference TRBV11-3 and TRBJ2-5): EAGVVQSPRYKIIEKKQPVAFWCNPISGHNTLYWYLQNLGQGPELLIRYENEEAVDDSQLPKDRFSAERLKGVDSTLKIQPAELGDSAVYLCASSRGVGETQYFGPGTRLLVL.